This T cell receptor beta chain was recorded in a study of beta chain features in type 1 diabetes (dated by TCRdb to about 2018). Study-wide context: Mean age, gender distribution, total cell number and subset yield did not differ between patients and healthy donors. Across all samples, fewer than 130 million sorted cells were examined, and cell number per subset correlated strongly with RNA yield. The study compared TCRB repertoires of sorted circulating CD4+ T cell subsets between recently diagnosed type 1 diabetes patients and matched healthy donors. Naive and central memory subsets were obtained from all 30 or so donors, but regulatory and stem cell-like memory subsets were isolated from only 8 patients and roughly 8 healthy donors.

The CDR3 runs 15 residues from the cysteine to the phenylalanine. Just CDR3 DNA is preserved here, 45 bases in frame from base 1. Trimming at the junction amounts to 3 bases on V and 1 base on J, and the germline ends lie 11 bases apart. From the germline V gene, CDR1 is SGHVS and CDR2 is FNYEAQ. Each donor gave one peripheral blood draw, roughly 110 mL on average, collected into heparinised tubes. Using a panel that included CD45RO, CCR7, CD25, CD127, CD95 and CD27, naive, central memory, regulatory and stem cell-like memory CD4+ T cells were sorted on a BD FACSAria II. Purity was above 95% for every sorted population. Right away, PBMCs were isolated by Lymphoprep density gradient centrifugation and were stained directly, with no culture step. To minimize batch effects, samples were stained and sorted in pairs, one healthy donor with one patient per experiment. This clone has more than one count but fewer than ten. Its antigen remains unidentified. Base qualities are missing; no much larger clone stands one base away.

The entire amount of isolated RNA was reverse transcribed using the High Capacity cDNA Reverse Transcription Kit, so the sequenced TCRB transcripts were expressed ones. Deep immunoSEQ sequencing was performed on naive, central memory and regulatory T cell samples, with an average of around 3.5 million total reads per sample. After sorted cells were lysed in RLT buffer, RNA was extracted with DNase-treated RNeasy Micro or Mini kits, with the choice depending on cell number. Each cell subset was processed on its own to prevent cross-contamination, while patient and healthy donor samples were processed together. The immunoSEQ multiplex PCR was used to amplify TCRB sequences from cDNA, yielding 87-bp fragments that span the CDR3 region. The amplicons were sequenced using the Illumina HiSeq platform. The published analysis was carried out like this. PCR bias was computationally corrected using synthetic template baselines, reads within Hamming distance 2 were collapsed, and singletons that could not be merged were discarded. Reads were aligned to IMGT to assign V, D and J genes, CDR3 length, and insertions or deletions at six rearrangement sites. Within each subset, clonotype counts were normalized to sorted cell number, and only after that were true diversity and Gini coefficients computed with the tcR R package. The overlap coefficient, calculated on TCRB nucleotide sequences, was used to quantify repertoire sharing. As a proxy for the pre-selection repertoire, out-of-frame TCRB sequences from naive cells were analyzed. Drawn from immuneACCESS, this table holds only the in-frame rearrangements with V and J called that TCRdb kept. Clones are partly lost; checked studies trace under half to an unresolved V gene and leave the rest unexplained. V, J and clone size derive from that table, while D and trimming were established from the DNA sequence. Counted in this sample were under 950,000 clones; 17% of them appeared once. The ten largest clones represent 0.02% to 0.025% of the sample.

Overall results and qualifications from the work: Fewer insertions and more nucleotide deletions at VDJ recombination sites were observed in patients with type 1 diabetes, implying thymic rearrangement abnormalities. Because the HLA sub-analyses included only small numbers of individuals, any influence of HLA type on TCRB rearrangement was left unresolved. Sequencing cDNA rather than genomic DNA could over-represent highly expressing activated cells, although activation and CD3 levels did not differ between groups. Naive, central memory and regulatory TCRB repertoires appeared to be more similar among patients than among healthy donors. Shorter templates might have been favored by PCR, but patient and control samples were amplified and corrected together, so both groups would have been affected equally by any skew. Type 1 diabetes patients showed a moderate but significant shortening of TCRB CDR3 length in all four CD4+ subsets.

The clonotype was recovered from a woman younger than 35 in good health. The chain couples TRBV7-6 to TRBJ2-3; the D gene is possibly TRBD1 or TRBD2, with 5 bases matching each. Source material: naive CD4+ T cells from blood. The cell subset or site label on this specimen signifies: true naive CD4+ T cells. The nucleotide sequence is TGTGCCAGCAGCTTCGGGGCTTACGGCACAGATACGCAGTATTTT. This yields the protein CASSFGAYGTDTQYF.